One sample yielded the 29 T cell receptor beta chains listed below, sequenced in a study of T cell changes during pregnancy in multiple sclerosis. Method: immunoSEQ multiplex PCR; TCRdb's copy keeps in-frame clones and lacks some. The sample lists approximately 46,000 clones, over 75% seen once, with 8.3% in the top ten. Sequencing was performed on CD8+ T cells from peripheral blood mononuclear cells, taken in the second trimester of pregnancy. Every receptor here comes from a female donor with multiple sclerosis, enrolled in a pregnancy study.

As to this clone: Sequence at one end of the junction differs from germline and may be a read error. The chain carries TRBV7-9 and TRBJ1-4, with D possibly being TRBD1 (5 bases). Germline CDR1 reads SEHNR; CDR2 reads FQNEAQ (reference sequence). The CDR3 length is 8 residues. Written as DNA, the CDR3 is TGTGCCAGCAGCCCGACAGTTTTT. It specifies CASSPTVF.

The genes are TRBV7-9 and TRBJ2-6; the D gene is possibly TRBD2 (5 bases). The V and J ends lost 4 bases and 1 base respectively, with 14 bases between them. CDR3 length: 17 amino acids. Germline lookup yields CDR1 SEHNR and CDR2 FQNEAQ (reference sequence). The CDR3 loop reads CASSSTTGESGANVLTF. The CDR3 DNA reads as TGTGCCAGCAGCTCCACGACCGGGGAATCTGGGGCCAACGTCCTGACTTTC.

The chain links TRBV15 to TRBJ1-1, with D perhaps TRBD1 (6 bases). From germline, CDR1 is LNHNV and CDR2 YYDKDF (reference sequence). The CDR3 totals 14 residues. Deletions cut 0 bases from V and 1 base from J, with 6 bases between. The CDR3 loop reads CATSRDRGNTEAFF. The CDR3 nucleotides are TGTGCCACCAGCAGAGACAGGGGGAACACTGAAGCTTTCTTT. Full variable domain (remainder filled in from reference TRBV15 and TRBJ1-1): DAMVIQNPRYQVTQFGKPVTLSCSQTLNHNVMYWYQQKSSQAPKLLFHYYDKDFNNEADTPDNFQSRRPNTSFCFLDIRSPGLGDTAMYLCATSRDRGNTEAFFGQGTRLTVV.

The chain joins TRBV27 to TRBJ2-2; D not certain. V lost 4 bases and J 6 bases, leaving 18 bases between the germline ends. The CDR3 extends over 16 amino acids. Germline lookup yields CDR1 MNHEY and CDR2 SMNVEV (reference sequence). CDR3 sequence reads: CASSYFSGFSPGELFF. The CDR3 coding sequence is TGTGCCAGCAGTTACTTTTCCGGGTTTTCTCCCGGGGAGCTGTTTTTT.

This clone was found once. The CDR3 coding sequence is TGTGCCAGCAGTTTATTTTACGGGGCCTACAATGAGCAGTTCTTC. Translating gives CASSLFYGAYNEQFF. The chain links TRBV27 to TRBJ2-1; tentative D call: TRBD2 (5 bases). CDR3 length equals 15 residues. The V end lost 1 base, the J end lost 2 bases, and 9 bases lay between the germline ends. The germline gives CDR1 MNHEY, CDR2 SMNVEV (reference sequence).

The V call is TRBV5-4, the J call TRBJ1-4, with 7 bases fitting TRBD1. V shed 1 base and J 5 bases; nucleotides not matched to a gene: 8. This CDR3 has 16 amino acids. Germline V gives CDR1 SGHNT, CDR2 YYREEE (reference sequence). The CDR3 loop reads CASSLNDRALNEKLFF. CDR3 sequence (DNA): TGTGCCAGCAGCTTGAATGACAGGGCCCTAAATGAAAAACTGTTTTTT.

In its sample, this clone was seen many times. This chain links TRBV20-1 with TRBJ1-1, with D unresolved. Germline lookup yields CDR1 DFQATT and CDR2 SNEGSKA (reference sequence). Trimming pared 3 bases from V and 9 bases from J, leaving 11 bases between. This CDR3 is 11 amino acids long. The CDR3 DNA follows: TGCAGTGCTAGTACCATGAGTAAAGCTTTCTTT. This encodes CSASTMSKAFF.

This clone was found once. This chain uses TRBV9 with TRBJ2-3, with TRBD2 matching 9 bases. Per the germline V gene, CDR1 is SGDLS and CDR2 is YYNGEE. This CDR3 region has 17 residues. The V and J ends lost 0 bases and 3 bases, in that order; junction bases with no gene match: 8. The CDR3 loop reads CASSVGDASGVTDTQYF. The CDR3 bases are TGTGCCAGCAGCGTAGGAGATGCTAGCGGGGTAACAGATACGCAGTATTTT.

This chain connects TRBV2 to TRBJ1-3; tentative D call: TRBD1 (5 bases). The germline CDR1 and CDR2 sequences are SNHLY and FYNNEI. V dropped 3 bases and J dropped 4 bases, with 13 bases sitting between them. This CDR3 has 15 amino acids. CDR3 nucleotides: TGTGCCAGCAGTGATTCCCGCAGGGTGGGAAACACCATATATTTT. It codes for CASSDSRRVGNTIYF.

The table lists this clone with a count of one. V usage is TRBV14 and J usage is TRBJ1-1; 9 bases are shared with TRBD1. This CDR3 is 16 amino acids long. Germline V gene lookup returns CDR1 SGHDN and CDR2 FVKESK. V lost 0 bases to trimming and J lost 5 bases; unmatched junction nucleotides: 7. The CDR3 loop reads CASSQEGGQGLTEAFF. In DNA form, the CDR3 reads TGTGCCAGCAGCCAAGAAGGGGGACAGGGATTGACTGAAGCTTTCTTT.

The CDR3 coding sequence is TGTGCCATCAGTGTGACCCGCGACGCAGGGGCCGGGGAGCTGTTTTTT. Translating it yields CAISVTRDAGAGELFF. V gene TRBV10-3 combines with J gene TRBJ2-2, with D tentatively TRBD1 (6 bases). This CDR3 is 16 amino acids long. CDR1 is ENHRY and CDR2 is SYGVKD in the germline V gene. Between the trimmed V and J ends, which lost 4 bases and 6 bases, there was a span of 18 bases.

This clone was detected only a few times. V and J are TRBV19 and TRBJ1-1; D possibly corresponds to TRBD1 (6 bases). Trimming removed 3 bases at V and 5 bases at J, with 10 bases between. This CDR3 comprises 13 residues. From germline, CDR1 is LNHDA and CDR2 SQIVND (reference sequence). The CDR3 spells CASSINRVTEAFF. CDR3 bases: TGTGCCAGTAGTATTAACAGGGTGACTGAAGCTTTCTTT. The whole variable domain, remainder taken from reference TRBV19 and TRBJ1-1, is DGGITQSPKYLFRKEGQNVTLSCEQNLNHDAMYWYRQDPGQGLRLIYYSQIVNDFQKGDIAEGYSVSREKKESFPLTVTSAQKNPTAFYLCASSINRVTEAFFGQGTRLTVV.

V gene TRBV19 combines with J gene TRBJ2-2, with D perhaps TRBD1 (5 bases). The germline gives CDR1 LNHDA, CDR2 SQIVND (reference sequence). The CDR3 runs to 18 residues. Trimming took off 0 bases at V and 1 base at J, with 15 bases between the two ends. CDR3 coding DNA: TGTGCCAGTAGTATAGAGCAACAGGTAACGATGAACACCGGGGAGCTGTTTTTT. Its protein product is CASSIEQQVTMNTGELFF.

V usage is TRBV6-4 and J usage is TRBJ2-1, with 10 bases aligning to TRBD2. V was clipped by 5 bases and J by 6 bases; unmatched bases: 10. CDR1 MRHNA and CDR2 SNTAGT come from the germline V gene. CDR3 length: 16 residues. This CDR3 reads CASSSSPAGGSNEQFF. The CDR3 DNA is TGTGCCAGCAGTTCTTCCCCAGCGGGGGGGTCCAATGAGCAGTTCTTC.

This rearrangement joins TRBV5-1 to TRBJ2-1; D possibly corresponds to TRBD2 (6 bases). The V and J ends lost 4 bases and 9 bases respectively, with 14 bases between them. The CDR3 length is 13 residues. From germline, CDR1 is SGHRS and CDR2 YFSETQ. CDR3 DNA sequence: TGCGCCAGCAGCCCGAACGGGAGCGGTGAGCAGTTCTTC. Encoded protein: CASSPNGSGEQFF.

The CDR3 nucleotides read TGTGCCATCAGGGGGCGGGGGTATGAGCAGTTCTTC. Encoded protein: CAIRGRGYEQFF. The chain links TRBV6-1 to TRBJ2-1; tentatively, D is TRBD1 (8 bases). This CDR3 contains 12 residues. Between the trimmed V and J ends, which lost 10 bases and 8 bases, there was a span of 15 bases. Germline V gene data show CDR1 as MNHNS and CDR2 as SASEGT.

The rearrangement joins TRBV7-8 to TRBJ1-1, with a weak D call TRBD1 (6 bases). V was shortened by 5 bases and J by 0 bases, with 13 bases between the two germline ends. The CDR3 runs to 15 residues. The germline V gene has CDR1 SGHVS and CDR2 FQNEAQ. The CDR3 DNA follows: TGTGCCAGCAGCAGAGCCGGACAGCTGAACACTGAAGCTTTCTTT. Amino acids: CASSRAGQLNTEAFF.

This clone was seen once. This chain connects TRBV5-1 to TRBJ2-7, with D perhaps TRBD1 (6 bases). Per the germline V gene, CDR1 is SGHRS and CDR2 is YFSETQ. This CDR3 is built from 13 residues. Trimming pared 4 bases from V and 5 bases from J, leaving 13 bases between. CDR3 nucleotides: TGCGCCAGCAGCGAGAGGACAGTCCACGAGCAGTACTTC. Translating gives CASSERTVHEQYF. The full variable domain, with the rest looked up from reference TRBV5-1 and TRBJ2-7, is KAGVTQTPRYLIKTRGQQVTLSCSPISGHRSVSWYQQTPGQGLQFLFEYFSETQRNKGNFPGRFSGRQFSNSRSEMNVSTLELGDSALYLCASSERTVHEQYFGPGTRLTVT.

This chain connects TRBV29-1 to TRBJ2-7; D is unresolved. Germline V gives CDR1 SQVTM, CDR2 ANQGSEA. Deletions cut 4 bases from V and 4 bases from J, with 14 bases between. This CDR3 is built from 13 residues. The CDR3 DNA reads TGCAGCGTTGTAGTTGAGCATCCATACGAGCAGTACTTC. It translates to CSVVVEHPYEQYF.

Comments on this clone: Other DNA sequences in this specimen translate into the identical CDR3. The chain employs TRBV6-5 and TRBJ1-5; 7 bases match TRBD1. Germline assignment: CDR1 MNHEY and CDR2 SVGAGI. V trimming: 6 bases; J trimming: 2 bases; junction bases outside the gene matches: 4. CDR3 length: 14 amino acids. As DNA, the CDR3 is TGTGCCAGCAGAAGGACAGGCCGCAATCAGCCCCAGCATTTT. Its protein product is CASRRTGRNQPQHF.

The gene calls are TRBV19 and TRBJ2-1; 7 bases agree with TRBD1. The V segment lost 3 bases and the J segment 8 bases; nucleotides outside the gene matches: 1. CDR1 and CDR2 (germline): LNHDA, SQIVND (reference sequence). The CDR3 spans 12 residues. The CDR3 here is CASSIRGYEQFF. In DNA form, the CDR3 reads TGTGCCAGTAGTATCAGGGGGTATGAGCAGTTCTTC. The full variable domain, its missing parts supplied by reference TRBV19 and TRBJ2-1, is DGGITQSPKYLFRKEGQNVTLSCEQNLNHDAMYWYRQDPGQGLRLIYYSQIVNDFQKGDIAEGYSVSREKKESFPLTVTSAQKNPTAFYLCASSIRGYEQFFGPGTRLTVL.

This clone was observed once. The J gene is TRBJ1-5, the V gene TRBV5-5; a possible D gene is TRBD1 (6 bases). V was shortened by 3 bases and J by 6 bases, with 16 bases between the two germline ends. The CDR3 has 15 amino acids. From germline, CDR1 is SGHKS and CDR2 YYEKEE (reference sequence). The CDR3 DNA follows: TGTGCCAGCAGCTCAGATCAGGGGTTAGGTCAGCCCCAGCATTTT. It is translated as CASSSDQGLGQPQHF. Complete variable domain (other parts from reference TRBV5-5 and TRBJ1-5): DAGVTQSPTHLIKTRGQQVTLRCSPISGHKSVSWYQQVLGQGPQFIFQYYEKEERGRGNFPDRFSARQFPNYSSELNVNALLLGDSALYLCASSSDQGLGQPQHFGDGTRLSIL.

The V call is TRBV7-9, the J call TRBJ1-2; D gene uncertain. CDR1 and CDR2 from the germline V gene are SEHNR and FQNEAQ (reference sequence). The CDR3 spans 12 residues. The V end lost 1 base, the J end lost 5 bases, and 5 bases lay between the germline ends. The chain's CDR3 is CASSLESYGYTF. The CDR3, as DNA: TGTGCCAGCAGCTTAGAGAGTTATGGCTACACCTTC.

The chain couples TRBV9 to TRBJ1-1, with TRBD1 identical over 12 bases. Germline CDR1 is SGDLS and CDR2 is YYNGEE. V was pared by 4 bases and J by 3 bases, with 4 bases of the junction left unmatched. The CDR3 contains 15 residues. This chain's CDR3 is CASSSGQGAYTEAFF. The CDR3 DNA follows: TGTGCCAGCAGCTCGGGACAGGGGGCGTACACTGAAGCTTTCTTT.

This chain uses TRBV6-5 with TRBJ2-7, with 7 positions matching TRBD2. This CDR3 is built from 14 residues. The germline CDR1 and CDR2 sequences are MNHEY and SVGAGI. V lost 6 bases, J lost 2 bases, and 7 bases stayed unmatched. This CDR3 reads CASRNPSGAYEQYF. The CDR3 DNA reads TGTGCCAGCAGGAATCCAAGCGGGGCCTACGAGCAGTACTTC.

The chain joins TRBV19 to TRBJ1-5, with a tentative D call TRBD1 (6 bases). This CDR3 spans 15 amino acids. The V gene's germline CDR1 is LNHDA and CDR2 SQIVND (reference sequence). Trimming left V 6 bases short and J 1 base short, with 13 bases between. The CDR3 region has the DNA TGTGCCAGTAGCTGGGGGCTGGCCAGCAATCAGCCCCAGCATTTT. Residues: CASSWGLASNQPQHF.

The chain has TRBV5-1 and TRBJ2-5; 8 nucleotides align to TRBD2. The CDR3 sequence is 16 residues long. CDR1 is SGHRS and CDR2 is YFSETQ in the germline V gene. With 4 bases clipped from V and 0 bases from J, the junction kept 8 bases outside the gene matches. The CDR3 region has the DNA TGCGCCAGCAGCCAGACTAGCGCGGGGTACCAAGAGACCCAGTACTTC. Protein: CASSQTSAGYQETQYF. Filled out from reference TRBV5-1 and TRBJ2-5, the complete variable domain reads KAGVTQTPRYLIKTRGQQVTLSCSPISGHRSVSWYQQTPGQGLQFLFEYFSETQRNKGNFPGRFSGRQFSNSRSEMNVSTLELGDSALYLCASSQTSAGYQETQYFGPGTRLLVL.

The gene calls are TRBV29-1 and TRBJ1-1; D unresolved. The germline V and J ends were trimmed by 7 bases and 6 bases, with 15 bases remaining between them. The CDR3 has 12 amino acids. Germline assignment: CDR1 SQVTM and CDR2 ANQGSEA. The CDR3 loop is CSATEGSSEAFF. For the CDR3, the DNA is TGCAGCGCTACTGAAGGGAGCTCTGAAGCTTTCTTT.

The chain links TRBV5-6 to TRBJ2-7, with a tentative D call TRBD1 (6 bases). The CDR3 runs 13 residues. Germline CDR1 is SGHDT and CDR2 is YYEEEE. V lost 7 bases to trimming and J lost 0 bases, with 11 bases between them. In nucleotides, the CDR3 is TGTGCCAGCGGACCGGACAGCTCCTACGAGCAGTACTTC. This sequence encodes CASGPDSSYEQYF.